These 29 T cell receptor beta chains came from one sample sequenced in a study of T-cell memory formation after mild COVID-19 (dated by TCRdb to the early 2020s). The library was made by 5' RACE. For sequencing, an Illumina NovaSeq 6000 was employed. Using fastp at Q25 and MiXCR, TCRdb reprocessed the public reads and kept productive beta chains. Merged by CDR3 protein, the rows form single entries marked with the most common genes and DNA. The sample table contains roughly 310,000 distinct CDR3 sequences; only one count was recorded for approximately 15% of them. About 20% of the sample belongs to the ten largest clones. The specimen sequenced was PBMCs or a T cell subset sorted from them (not recorded which). Every receptor here comes from a young man who had mild COVID-19 (a few samples of this study predate the infection). The sample titles of this study are shuffled in the database, so cell type and time point are left out; the donor was told from shared clones.

V is TRBV5-4 and J is TRBJ2-7; the match to TRBD1 covers 10 bases. Per the germline V gene, CDR1 is SGHNT and CDR2 is YYREEE (reference sequence). J lost 5 bases, V lost 5 bases, and 10 bases had no gene match. The CDR3 loop spans 15 amino acids. CDR3 nucleotides: TGTGCCAGCAGTTCAGACCGGGACAGGGGCCACGAGCAGTACTTC. It translates to CASSSDRDRGHEQYF.

The rearrangement links TRBV6-6 to TRBJ2-5; D perhaps matches TRBD2 (7 bases). Trimming pared 0 bases from V and 5 bases from J, leaving 13 bases between. This CDR3 is built from 15 residues. Germline CDR1 is MNHNY and CDR2 is SVGAGI (reference sequence). CDR3 sequence reads: CASSYSGGGQETQYF. The CDR3 bases are TGTGCCAGCAGTTACTCTGGGGGGGGCCAGGAGACCCAGTACTTC.

The V and J genes are TRBV28 and TRBJ2-3; 10 nucleotides line up with TRBD1. V shed 5 bases and J 4 bases; nucleotides not matched to a gene: 0. The CDR3 has 13 amino acids. Germline assignment: CDR1 MDHEN and CDR2 SYDVKM. CDR3 sequence (DNA): TGTGCCAGCAGTGGACAGGGGGCAGATACGCAGTATTTT. The encoded protein is CASSGQGADTQYF.

This clonotype was counted between two and nine times. The rearrangement links TRBV7-9 to TRBJ2-7, with D possibly matching TRBD2 (5 bases). The CDR3 sequence is 17 residues long. Germline values: CDR1 SEHNR, CDR2 FQNEAQ (reference sequence). V shed 4 bases and J shed 0 bases, with 19 bases lying between them. This CDR3 is CASSSIGLTLSSYEQYF. The CDR3 DNA reads as TGTGCCAGCAGCTCGATAGGACTTACTCTTTCCTCCTACGAGCAGTACTTC.

In this sample, this clonotype turned up a few times. The rearrangement links TRBV10-3 to TRBJ2-3; a weak D match, TRBD2 (6 bases). The germline V and J ends were trimmed by 5 bases and 0 bases, with 15 bases remaining between them. The V gene's germline CDR1 is ENHRY and CDR2 SYGVKD. CDR3 size: 16 residues. The DNA of the CDR3 is TGTGCCATCAGTACTACTAGCAAGCATAGCACAGATACGCAGTATTTT. Translated: CAISTTSKHSTDTQYF.

This clonotype has a handful of counts. This chain uses TRBV7-9 with TRBJ1-4, with D tentatively TRBD1 (5 bases). The germline CDR1 and CDR2 sequences are SEHNR and FQNEAQ (reference sequence). The CDR3 is 16 residues long. The ends were cut back, 4 bases at V and 8 bases at J, with 20 bases in the middle. CDR3 DNA sequence: TGTGCCAGCAGCTCCAGGGATAGACTGCCAGGAGAAAAACTGTTTTTT. Residues: CASSSRDRLPGEKLFF.

This clonotype was found many times. This chain uses TRBV19 with TRBJ1-6, with a weak D call TRBD1 (6 bases). Trimming shortened V by 5 bases and J by 8 bases, and 16 bases separated the two germline ends. CDR1 and CDR2 (germline): LNHDA, SQIVND (reference sequence). The CDR3 covers 15 residues. CDR3 nucleotide sequence: TGTGCCAGTAGTGGTACAGGGTCTCGGGATTCACCCCTCCACTTT. This sequence encodes CASSGTGSRDSPLHF.

The CDR3 protein is CASSRTGFLLDTEAFF. CDR3 nucleotides: TGTGCCAGCAGTCGTACAGGGTTTCTTCTGGACACTGAAGCTTTCTTT. The rearrangement joins TRBV6-5 to TRBJ1-1, with D possibly TRBD1 on 6 matching bases. The CDR3 covers 16 residues. CDR1 is MNHEY, CDR2 SVGAGI, per germline. V shed 5 bases and J shed 3 bases, with 19 bases lying between them.

The table lists this clonotype with a few counts. V and J are TRBV7-8 and TRBJ2-3, with D perhaps TRBD1 or TRBD2 (6 bases each). With 5 bases removed from V and 4 bases from J, the gap between germline ends came to 13 bases. The CDR3 spans 14 residues. Germline V gene lookup returns CDR1 SGHVS and CDR2 FQNEAQ. In nucleotides, the CDR3 is TGTGCCAGCAGCCAAAACGGGGGCCCAGATACGCAGTATTTT. Residues: CASSQNGGPDTQYF.

This clonotype was counted a few times. The rearrangement uses TRBV7-3 and TRBJ2-1; D tentatively reads TRBD1 or TRBD2 (6 bases each). Germline V gene sequence: CDR1 SGHTA, CDR2 FQGTGA. Trimming cost V 2 bases and J 4 bases, with 12 bases left between them. This CDR3 spans 15 amino acids. CDR3 nucleotide sequence: TGTGCCAGCAGCTTAGCACGGGGGCGGTACAATGAGCAGTTCTTC. Translation: CASSLARGRYNEQFF.

The V and J genes are TRBV27 and TRBJ2-7; no definite D call. Germline assignment: CDR1 MNHEY and CDR2 SMNVEV (reference sequence). The ends were cut back, 4 bases at V and 4 bases at J, with 14 bases in the middle. The CDR3 contains 14 residues. This CDR3 is CASSSHSTGYEQYV. The CDR3 DNA follows: TGTGCCAGCAGTTCTCACTCGACCGGTTACGAGCAGTACGTC.

This clonotype was observed a handful of times. This chain connects TRBV7-6 to TRBJ2-2, with TRBD1 identical over 10 bases. Germline V gene data show CDR1 as SGHVS and CDR2 as FNYEAQ. V was clipped by 5 bases and J by 0 bases; unmatched bases: 9. The CDR3 is made up of 18 amino acids. The CDR3 DNA reads as TGTGCCAGCAGCCACTACCAAGGACAGGGGGCGAACACCGGGGAGCTGTTTTTT. Protein: CASSHYQGQGANTGELFF.

This clonotype was recorded at least ten times. J is TRBJ2-7 and V is TRBV7-2, with D possibly being TRBD2 (6 bases). Germline CDR1 and CDR2: SGHTA and FQGNSA. V was clipped by 5 bases and J by 5 bases, with 19 bases between them. CDR3 size: 15 residues. CDR3 in amino acids: CASSPLPGGTDEQYF. The CDR3 nucleotides read TGTGCCAGCAGCCCTTTACCCGGCGGGACCGACGAGCAGTACTTC.

The rearrangement links TRBV12-3 or TRBV12-4 to TRBJ2-5; TRBD1 is a possible D gene (6 bases). This CDR3 is 15 amino acids long. V lost 3 bases and J 5 bases, leaving 16 bases between the germline ends. The CDR3 DNA sequence: TGTGCCAGCAGTTTCAGGCAGGGGTTATCGGAGACCCAGTACTTC. Encoded protein: CASSFRQGLSETQYF.

The V call is TRBV20-1, the J call TRBJ2-3; D remains ambiguous. Trimming removed 6 bases at V and 6 bases at J, with 28 bases between. Germline CDR1 reads DFQATT; CDR2 reads SNEGSKA (reference sequence). The CDR3 contains 17 residues. This CDR3 is CSAYPLGRPGPGDTQYF. The CDR3 DNA sequence: TGCAGTGCCTACCCCCTGGGCAGGCCTGGGCCTGGGGATACGCAGTATTTT.

This clonotype came up many times. The gene calls are TRBV7-9 and TRBJ2-5; 7 bases line up with TRBD2. CDR1 is SEHNR, CDR2 FQNEAQ, per germline (reference sequence). The CDR3 extends over 15 amino acids. The ends lost 1 base at V and 3 bases at J; junction bases unmatched: 5. The CDR3 bases are TGTGCCAGCAGCTTAGGGGCTAGCGGTGAAGAGACCCAGTACTTC. It translates to CASSLGASGEETQYF. Supplemented by reference TRBV7-9 and TRBJ2-5, the full variable domain reads DTGVSQNPRHKITKRGQNVTFRCDPISEHNRLYWYRQTLGQGPEFLTYFQNEAQLEKSRLLSDRFSAERPKGSFSTLEIQRTEQGDSAMYLCASSLGASGEETQYFGPGTRLLVL.

The V gene is TRBV6-2 or TRBV6-3, the J gene TRBJ2-5; 9 bases are shared with TRBD2. With V trimmed by 2 bases and J by 0 bases, 4 bases remained unmatched. Germline V gene data show CDR1 as MNHEY and CDR2 as SVGEGT. The CDR3 is 16 residues long. The CDR3 loop reads CASSYRSGGYQETQYF. The CDR3 coding sequence is TGTGCCAGCAGTTACAGGAGCGGGGGGTACCAAGAGACCCAGTACTTC.

The chain combines TRBV4-1 with TRBJ1-1, with 8 positions matching TRBD1. After removal of 0 bases from V and 3 bases from J, the junction contained 6 bases not matched to a gene. The CDR3 is 16 residues long. CDR1 MGHRA and CDR2 YSYEKL come from the germline V gene. The CDR3 DNA reads as TGCGCCAGCAGCCAAGATGGGACAGGACGGGACACTGAAGCTTTCTTT. It is translated as CASSQDGTGRDTEAFF.

This chain connects TRBV7-9 to TRBJ1-5; 8 bases are a match to TRBD1. The CDR3 is made up of 16 amino acids. Germline V CDR1 and CDR2: SEHNR, FQNEAQ (reference sequence). V gave up 1 base and J gave up 2 bases; unmatched junction bases: 4. CDR3 amino acids: CASSLGTGLGNQPQHF. In DNA form, the CDR3 reads TGTGCCAGCAGCTTAGGGACAGGGTTGGGCAATCAGCCCCAGCATTTT.

This clonotype was recorded a few times. The CDR3 bases are TGCGCCAGCAGCCAAGATCGCGTGACAGGGCCCCACTTT. Amino acids: CASSQDRVTGPHF. The chain links TRBV4-3 to TRBJ1-6; TRBD1 matches 7 bases. Germline trimming cut 0 bases from V and 18 bases from J; bases unmatched to any gene: 8. From germline, CDR1 is LGHNA and CDR2 YSLEER. The CDR3 sequence is 13 residues long.

The sample holds a few counts of this clonotype. The J gene is TRBJ2-2, the V gene TRBV6-2 or TRBV6-3; D ambiguous. Germline V CDR1 and CDR2: MNHEY, SVGEGT. The CDR3 sequence is 16 residues long. Trimming pared 0 bases from V and 0 bases from J, leaving 8 bases between. In nucleotides, the CDR3 is TGTGCCAGCAGTTACTCCGGATACGCGAACACCGGGGAGCTGTTTTTT. It specifies CASSYSGYANTGELFF.

This clonotype was counted only a few times. V usage is TRBV4-1 and J usage is TRBJ1-1, with unresolved D. With 0 bases removed from V and 11 bases from J, the gap between germline ends came to 13 bases. The CDR3 is 13 amino acids. Germline V gene data show CDR1 as MGHRA and CDR2 as YSYEKL. The CDR3 coding sequence is TGCGCCAGCAGCCAAGAAGAAGGCAGTATGGCTTTCTTT. Translated: CASSQEEGSMAFF.

The chain combines TRBV20-1 with TRBJ2-5, with 10 bases fitting TRBD2. V was clipped by 2 bases and J by 4 bases; unmatched bases: 10. Germline assignment: CDR1 DFQATT and CDR2 SNEGSKA (reference sequence). The CDR3 runs 16 residues. The CDR3: CSARKAGGLFRETQYF. The CDR3, as DNA: TGCAGTGCTAGAAAAGCGGGGGGGCTTTTCCGAGAGACCCAGTACTTC.

This sequence joins TRBV29-1 and TRBJ2-3, with 9 bases aligning to TRBD1. Trimming removed 6 bases from V and 2 bases from J; junction bases left unmatched: 6. Germline CDR1 SQVTM, CDR2 ANQGSEA. This CDR3 has 14 amino acids. Here the CDR3 reads CSVLRDRDTDTQYF. The CDR3 DNA sequence: TGCAGCGTCCTCAGGGACAGGGACACAGATACGCAGTATTTT.

This clonotype has more than one count but fewer than ten. The J gene is TRBJ1-5, the V gene TRBV7-2; tentatively, D is TRBD1 (6 bases). Germline V gives CDR1 SGHTA, CDR2 FQGNSA. Between the trimmed V and J ends, which lost 5 bases and 4 bases, there was a span of 9 bases. This CDR3 contains 13 residues. The chain's CDR3 is CASSRDTNQPQHF. CDR3 sequence (DNA): TGTGCCAGCAGCCGGGACACAAATCAGCCCCAGCATTTT. Full variable domain (missing parts from reference TRBV7-2 and TRBJ1-5): GAGVSQSPSNKVTEKGKDVELRCDPISGHTALYWYRQSLGQGLEFLIYFQGNSAPDKSGLPSDRFSAERTGGSVSTLTIQRTQQEDSAVYLCASSRDTNQPQHFGDGTRLSIL.

This clonotype showed up just a few times. J is TRBJ1-2 and V is TRBV21-1. TRBV21-1 is designated a pseudogene. The CDR3 sequence is 13 residues long. The CDR3 nucleotides are TGTGCCAGCAGCATCCAGAACCTGTATGGCTACACCTTC. Its translation: CASSIQNLYGYTF.

This clonotype was seen at least ten times. V and J are TRBV7-9 and TRBJ1-1; D is unclear. The germline gives CDR1 SEHNR, CDR2 FQNEAQ (reference sequence). V was trimmed by 3 bases and J by 1 base, leaving 6 bases between them. The CDR3 has 13 residues. The CDR3 region is CASSFDPNTEAFF. CDR3 DNA sequence: TGTGCCAGCAGCTTTGACCCGAACACTGAAGCTTTCTTT.

This clonotype was counted between two and nine times. This chain joins TRBV15 and TRBJ1-5; no definite D call. The CDR3 is made up of 13 amino acids. From germline, CDR1 is LNHNV and CDR2 YYDKDF (reference sequence). V gave up 7 bases and J gave up 6 bases, with 13 bases separating them. CDR3 sequence (DNA): TGTGCCACCAACACGGGTACTAGTCAGCCCCAGCATTTT. As protein: CATNTGTSQPQHF. Full variable domain (remainder filled in from reference TRBV15 and TRBJ1-5): DAMVIQNPRYQVTQFGKPVTLSCSQTLNHNVMYWYQQKSSQAPKLLFHYYDKDFNNEADTPDNFQSRRPNTSFCFLDIRSPGLGDTAMYLCATNTGTSQPQHFGDGTRLSIL.

Many counts were recorded for this clonotype. This chain joins TRBV5-6 and TRBJ2-5; the match to TRBD1 covers 8 bases. The CDR3 spans 15 residues. The V and J ends lost 5 bases and 1 base, in that order; junction bases with no gene match: 7. Germline CDR1 SGHDT, CDR2 YYEEEE. The CDR3 reads CASRAGTGFQETQYF. CDR3 DNA: TGTGCCAGCAGGGCCGGGACAGGATTCCAAGAGACCCAGTACTTC.